This T cell receptor beta chain was obtained from a study of prognosis after radiotherapy for stage I lung cancer. This clonotype appeared many times. Genomic DNA provided the template from which TCR beta CDR3 was amplified by two-round multiplex PCR. Primers targeting each individual TRBV and TRBJ gene were applied in first-round PCR. TCRdb passed the multiplex PCR reads through MiXCR, listing each CDR3 protein once. The sample lists some 38,000 distinct CDR3 sequences, 24% occurring once. The CDR3 consists of 14 residues. The V and J ends lost 0 bases and 10 bases respectively, with 13 bases between them. Germline-derived CDR1 and CDR2 are MNHNS and SASEGT.

The starting material was PBMCs, obtained before or after stereotactic body radiation therapy (not recorded which). This sequence was found in a donor of 50 years or more with non-small cell lung cancer. The chain employs TRBV6-1 and TRBJ2-1; weak D call: TRBD2 (6 bases). In DNA, the CDR3 is TGTGCCAGCAGTGAAGCCTGGGCTAGCGTCGAGCAGTTCTTC. Amino acid sequence: CASSEAWASVEQFF.